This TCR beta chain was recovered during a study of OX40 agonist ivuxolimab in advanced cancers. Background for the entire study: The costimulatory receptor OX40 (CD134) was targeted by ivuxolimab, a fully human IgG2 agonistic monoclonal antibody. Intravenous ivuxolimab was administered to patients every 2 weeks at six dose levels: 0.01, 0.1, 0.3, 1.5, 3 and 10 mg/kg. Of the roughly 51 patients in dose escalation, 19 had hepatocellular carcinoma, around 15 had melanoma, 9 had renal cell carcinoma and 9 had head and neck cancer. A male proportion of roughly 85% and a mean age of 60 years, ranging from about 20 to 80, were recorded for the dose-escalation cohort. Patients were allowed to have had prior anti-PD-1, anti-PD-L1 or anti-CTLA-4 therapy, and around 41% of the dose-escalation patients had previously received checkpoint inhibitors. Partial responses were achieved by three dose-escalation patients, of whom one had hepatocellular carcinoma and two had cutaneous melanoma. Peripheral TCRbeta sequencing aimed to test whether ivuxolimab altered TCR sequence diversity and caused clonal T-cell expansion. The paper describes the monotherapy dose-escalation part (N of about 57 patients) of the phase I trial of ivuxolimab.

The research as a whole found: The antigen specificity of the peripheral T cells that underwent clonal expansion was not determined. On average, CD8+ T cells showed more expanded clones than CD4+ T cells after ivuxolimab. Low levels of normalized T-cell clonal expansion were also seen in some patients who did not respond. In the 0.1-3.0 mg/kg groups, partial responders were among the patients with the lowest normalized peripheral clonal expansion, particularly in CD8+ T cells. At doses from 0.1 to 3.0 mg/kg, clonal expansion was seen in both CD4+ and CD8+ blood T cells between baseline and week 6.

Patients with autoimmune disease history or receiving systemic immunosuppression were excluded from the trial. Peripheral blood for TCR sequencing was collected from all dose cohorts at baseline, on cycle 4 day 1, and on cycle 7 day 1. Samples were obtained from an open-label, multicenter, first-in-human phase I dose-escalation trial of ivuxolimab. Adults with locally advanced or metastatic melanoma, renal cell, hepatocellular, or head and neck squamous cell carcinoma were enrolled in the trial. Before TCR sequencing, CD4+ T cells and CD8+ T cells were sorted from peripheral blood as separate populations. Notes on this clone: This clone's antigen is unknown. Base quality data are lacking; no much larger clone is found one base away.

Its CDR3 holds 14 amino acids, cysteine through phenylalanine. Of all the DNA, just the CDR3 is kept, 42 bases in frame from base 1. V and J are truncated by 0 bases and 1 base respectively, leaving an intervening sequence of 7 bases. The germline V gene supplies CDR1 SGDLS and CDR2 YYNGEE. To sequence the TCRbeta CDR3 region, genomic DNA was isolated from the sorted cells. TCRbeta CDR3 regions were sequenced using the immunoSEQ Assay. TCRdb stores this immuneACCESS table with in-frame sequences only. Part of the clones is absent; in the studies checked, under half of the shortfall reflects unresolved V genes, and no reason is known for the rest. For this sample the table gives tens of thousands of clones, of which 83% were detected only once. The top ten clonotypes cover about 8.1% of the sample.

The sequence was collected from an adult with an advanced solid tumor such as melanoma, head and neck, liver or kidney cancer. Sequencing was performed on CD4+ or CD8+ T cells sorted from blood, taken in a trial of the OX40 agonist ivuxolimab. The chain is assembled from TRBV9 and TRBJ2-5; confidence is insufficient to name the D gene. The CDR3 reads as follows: CASSVGAFQETQYF. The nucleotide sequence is TGTGCCAGCAGCGTAGGGGCCTTCCAAGAGACCCAGTACTTC.